This T cell receptor beta chain was sequenced in a study of blood T cell repertoires in COVID-19. Using immunoSEQ multiplex PCR, the repertoire was profiled, and TCRdb retains in-frame clones only, with some absent. The table lists hundreds of thousands of clones, 65% to 85% of them singletons. Looked up from germline, CDR1 is MDHEN and CDR2 is SYDVKM. V gave up 3 bases and J gave up 0 bases, with 23 bases separating them. This CDR3 is 19 amino acids long. The sample holds one count of this clone. The TCR comes from a woman aged 25 to 39 with COVID-19, enrolled during active disease. The chain uses TRBV28 and TRBJ2-5; perhaps TRBD1 as D (6 bases). The sample was peripheral blood. CDR3 sequence (DNA): TGTGCCAGCAGTTTGGGGGCCGTGCGTGTGCAGGGAAACCAAGAGACCCAGTACTTC. Its protein is CASSLGAVRVQGNQETQYF.